The 17 T cell receptor beta chains below were found in one sample sequenced in a study of T cell responses to AZD1222 COVID-19 vaccine. Libraries were prepared by immunoSEQ multiplex PCR; TCRdb keeps only in-frame clonotypes and omits some of them. Among about 180,000 clones, 70% to 90% were seen once, and the ten largest hold more than 0.4%. Sample: peripheral blood, taken on day 0 of AZD1222 vaccination. Receptors originate from an adult in good health.

The CDR3 protein is CASITGTVYGYTF. The CDR3 DNA reads as TGTGCCAGCATTACCGGGACGGTCTATGGCTACACCTTC. The rearrangement links TRBV2 to TRBJ1-2, with D possibly being TRBD1 (5 bases). V lost 7 bases to trimming and J lost 4 bases, with 13 bases between them. CDR3 length: 13 residues. Germline lookup yields CDR1 SNHLY and CDR2 FYNNEI. The full variable domain, with the rest looked up from reference TRBV2 and TRBJ1-2, is EPEVTQTPSHQVTQMGQEVILRCVPISNHLYFYWYRQILGQKVEFLVSFYNNEISEKSEIFDDQFSVERPDGSNFTLKIRSTKLEDSAMYFCASITGTVYGYTFGSGTRLTVV.

The chain combines TRBV24-1 with TRBJ1-2, with 7 positions matching TRBD1. The J segment lost 8 bases and the V segment lost 3 bases, leaving 5 bases of the junction unmatched. The germline V gene encodes CDR1 KGHDR and CDR2 SFDVKD. The CDR3 runs 13 residues. Here the CDR3 reads CATSDRRTGGYTF. In DNA form, the CDR3 reads TGTGCCACCAGTGATCGTAGGACAGGAGGCTACACCTTC.

The chain uses TRBV2 and TRBJ1-5; D unresolved. CDR1 SNHLY and CDR2 FYNNEI come from the germline V gene. This CDR3 is built from 12 residues. Trimming stripped 7 bases from V and 9 bases from J, with 13 bases between. CDR3 loop: CASKPAFGPQHF. CDR3 DNA sequence: TGTGCCAGCAAACCAGCCTTTGGGCCCCAGCATTTT.

The rearrangement joins TRBV9 to TRBJ2-7, with 7 bases aligning to TRBD1. The germline V gene has CDR1 SGDLS and CDR2 YYNGEE. With V trimmed by 0 bases and J by 6 bases, 15 bases remained unmatched. CDR3 size: 17 residues. The CDR3 spells CASSVDLFGTASGEQYF. The CDR3, as DNA: TGTGCCAGCAGCGTAGATCTATTCGGGACAGCCTCCGGCGAGCAGTACTTC.

The J gene is TRBJ2-4, the V gene TRBV27; tentatively, D is TRBD1 (6 bases). V dropped 3 bases and J dropped 6 bases, with 9 bases sitting between them. CDR3 length: 13 amino acids. From germline, CDR1 is MNHEY and CDR2 SMNVEV (reference sequence). CDR3 bases: TGTGCCAGCAGTTTCTCGGACAGAAACATTCAGTACTTC. It encodes CASSFSDRNIQYF.

This clone showed up just once. V and J are TRBV12-3 or TRBV12-4 and TRBJ1-4; a weak D match, TRBD1 (6 bases). This CDR3 region has 13 residues. The V end lost 5 bases, the J end lost 12 bases, and 16 bases lay between the germline ends. In DNA form, the CDR3 reads TGTGCCAGCAGTCCACAGGGAGGGGAACAACTGTTTTTT. Translating gives CASSPQGGEQLFF.

The rearrangement joins TRBV28 to TRBJ1-3; 7 bases are shared with TRBD1. V lost 6 bases and J lost 8; bases outside the gene matches: 16. Germline CDR1 and CDR2: MDHEN and SYDVKM. CDR3 length: 16 amino acids. CDR3 protein: CASSAPADRLWDTIYF. The CDR3 nucleotides read TGTGCCAGCAGCGCTCCGGCGGACAGGCTTTGGGACACCATATATTTT.

There are a few counts of this clone. The CDR3 protein is CASSLRGYSGNTIYF. For the CDR3, the DNA is TGTGCCAGCAGCCTTAGAGGATACTCTGGAAACACCATATATTTT. The gene calls are TRBV9 and TRBJ1-3; no clear D gene. The germline CDR1 and CDR2 sequences are SGDLS and YYNGEE. The germline V and J ends were trimmed by 4 bases and 0 bases, with 11 bases remaining between them. CDR3 length: 15 amino acids.

The rearrangement links TRBV27 to TRBJ2-3; D may match TRBD1 or TRBD2 (6 bases each). The germline V gene has CDR1 MNHEY and CDR2 SMNVEV (reference sequence). The CDR3 runs to 13 residues. V was clipped by 6 bases and J by 4 bases, with 11 bases between them. CDR3 coding DNA: TGTGCCAGCAGCCGGGGGACATCAGATACGCAGTATTTT. Residues: CASSRGTSDTQYF.

The count of this clone is one. The chain links TRBV9 to TRBJ2-7; no reliable D call. The CDR3 loop spans 14 amino acids. V was clipped by 2 bases and J by 2 bases, with 11 bases between them. CDR1 and CDR2 (germline): SGDLS, YYNGEE. This CDR3 reads CASSVGRTPYEQYF. CDR3 bases: TGTGCCAGCAGCGTTGGACGGACGCCCTACGAGCAGTACTTC.

This chain joins TRBV19 and TRBJ2-3; TRBD2 matches 8 bases. The CDR3 length is 13 residues. CDR1 is LNHDA and CDR2 is SQIVND in the germline V gene (reference sequence). The junction had 5 bases not matched to a gene; V was cut back by 6 bases and J by 6 bases. DNA of the CDR3: TGTGCCAGTAGGACTAGCGTTTACGATACGCAGTATTTT. It encodes CASRTSVYDTQYF.

The chain employs TRBV6-5 and TRBJ1-1; D gene ambiguous. Germline values: CDR1 MNHEY, CDR2 SVGAGI. There are 11 residues in the CDR3. The V end lost 7 bases, the J end lost 11 bases, and 14 bases lay between the germline ends. The CDR3 sequence: CASIIRERAFF. For the CDR3, the DNA is TGTGCCAGCATAATTAGGGAGCGGGCTTTCTTT.

This clone was seen more than once but under ten times. This sequence joins TRBV9 and TRBJ2-2; 9 bases are shared with TRBD1. CDR1 and CDR2 (germline): SGDLS, YYNGEE. The CDR3 has 15 residues. Trimming cost V 2 bases and J 2 bases; bases outside gene matches: 1. The CDR3, as DNA: TGTGCCAGCAGCGTGACAGGGGGAAACACCGGGGAGCTGTTTTTT. It codes for CASSVTGGNTGELFF.

This clone came up once. The chain has TRBV30 and TRBJ1-1; the D is unclear. CDR3 length equals 13 residues. V was trimmed by 7 bases and J by 1 base, leaving 13 bases between them. Germline V CDR1 and CDR2: GTSNPN, SVGIG (reference sequence). CDR3 loop: CALHPQQNTEAFF. CDR3 bases: TGTGCCTTACACCCGCAGCAGAACACTGAAGCTTTCTTT.

The chain couples TRBV9 to TRBJ1-3, with a possible D match to TRBD1 (6 bases). This CDR3 is 18 amino acids long. Germline V gene data show CDR1 as SGDLS and CDR2 as YYNGEE. The germline V and J ends were trimmed by 3 bases and 4 bases, with 23 bases remaining between them. Here the CDR3 DNA reads TGTGCCAGCAGCGCAGCCGGGCGCACAGGGATAACCGGAAACACCATATATTTT. It codes for CASSAAGRTGITGNTIYF.

This chain links TRBV19 with TRBJ1-1; D gene uncertain. V was trimmed by 5 bases and J by 4 bases, leaving 17 bases between them. CDR3 length: 15 amino acids. The germline V gene has CDR1 LNHDA and CDR2 SQIVND (reference sequence). CDR3 DNA sequence: TGTGCCAGTAGTGCCAGGTATCTAGGCGGCACTGAAGCTTTCTTT. Translated, it gives CASSARYLGGTEAFF.

This sequence joins TRBV18 and TRBJ1-5; no reliable D call. Trimming took off 3 bases at V and 8 bases at J, with 17 bases between the two ends. CDR3 length: 15 amino acids. The germline gives CDR1 KGHSH, CDR2 LQKENI. The CDR3 loop is CASSPPGREREPQHF. The CDR3 coding sequence is TGTGCCAGCTCACCGCCCGGGCGGGAGCGGGAGCCCCAGCATTTT.